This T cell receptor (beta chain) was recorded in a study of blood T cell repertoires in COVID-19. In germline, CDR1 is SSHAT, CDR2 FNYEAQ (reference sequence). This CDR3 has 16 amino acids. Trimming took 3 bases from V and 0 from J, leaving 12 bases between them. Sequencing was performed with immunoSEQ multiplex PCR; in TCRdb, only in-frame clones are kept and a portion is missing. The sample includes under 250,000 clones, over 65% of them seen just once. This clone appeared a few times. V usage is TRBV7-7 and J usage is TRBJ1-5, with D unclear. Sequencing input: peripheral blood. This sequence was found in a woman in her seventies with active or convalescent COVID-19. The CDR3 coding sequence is TGTGCCAGCAGCTTGAACAGTGAATATAGCAATCAGCCCCAGCATTTT. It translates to CASSLNSEYSNQPQHF.